A selection of T cell receptor beta chains follows, all from one sample in a study of T cells expressing NK-cell markers. Reprocessing the 5' RACE reads, TCRdb reports a single entry for every CDR3 protein and omits DNA. The sample shows some 390,000 distinct CDR3 sequences, and approximately 11% sits with its ten largest clones. The material sequenced was blood T cells: a sorted CD56 or NKG2C T cell subset, CD4+ or CD8+ T cells, or bulk PBMC T cells (not recorded which). The source is a woman in her forties or fifties in good health. Both conserved end residues are part of each CDR3.

>TRBJ2-3|TRBV20-1
CSAPPLTSGFETDTQYF
>TRBJ2-1|TRBV30
CAWGGDGGYNEQFF
>TRBJ2-1|TRBV11-1
CASSLGLGVNNEQFF
>TRBJ1-6|TRBV12-3/TRBV12-4
CASSGTTNSPLHF
>TRBJ2-2|TRBV30
CAWTWTGGYTGELFF
>TRBJ2-4|TRBV5-1
CASSNLAENIQYF
>TRBJ2-2|TRBV18
CASSPGAEGELFF
>TRBJ2-5|TRBV2
CASSEVASGSKETQYF
>TRBJ2-2|TRBV2
CASSSQAGELFF
>TRBJ2-1|TRBV14
CASSQDWYNEQFF
>TRBJ2-1|TRBV2
CASSPPNYNEQFF
>TRBJ1-5|TRBV2
CASSRGSEPQHF
>TRBJ2-5|TRBV12-3/TRBV12-4
CASSFGTREGETQYF
>TRBJ2-7|TRBV5-1
CASSPRTAGYYEQYF
>TRBJ2-3|TRBV20-1
CSARGLAGVPSDTQYF
>TRBJ2-2|TRBV7-2
CASSSGTLTNTGELFF
>TRBJ1-2|TRBV20-1
CSASSGGNYGYTF
>TRBJ1-5|TRBV7-2
CASSLEPHYTSNQPQHF
>TRBJ2-3|TRBV11-2
CASSFSFGGDTQYF
>TRBJ2-7|TRBV5-1
CASSLGFRGYEQYF
>TRBJ1-2|TRBV4-1
CASSHQTGVDYGYTF
>TRBJ1-5|TRBV10-2
CASSVQSQPQHF
>TRBJ1-2|TRBV25-1
CATWRSGINYGYTF
>TRBJ2-7|TRBV7-9
CASSGSGGAYEQYF
>TRBJ1-5|TRBV5-4
CASSFWGQPQHF
>TRBJ2-1|TRBV29-1
CSARSEGEQFF
>TRBJ2-5|TRBV12-3/TRBV12-4
CASSPPRDGETQYF
>TRBJ1-6|TRBV12-3/TRBV12-4
CASRFRQDRGSPLHF
>TRBJ2-3|TRBV9
CASTQGVGDTQYF
>TRBJ2-1|TRBV28
CASSPTGPSYNEQFF
>TRBJ2-5|TRBV12-3/TRBV12-4
CASSATGGLAARETQYF
>TRBJ1-1|TRBV12-3/TRBV12-4
CASTKGGNQAFF
>TRBJ1-4|TRBV12-3/TRBV12-4
CASSPTTREKLFF
>TRBJ2-2|TRBV29-1
CSARDSSTGELFF
>TRBJ2-4|TRBV6-5
CASSPGLANIQYF
>TRBJ2-1|TRBV3-1
CASSQDSRGQFF
>TRBJ2-2|TRBV30
CAWTAGVNTGELFF
>TRBJ2-3|TRBV12-3/TRBV12-4
CASSLGRGLSTDTQYF
>TRBJ1-5|TRBV10-3
CAITEGEGNQPQHF
>TRBJ1-2|TRBV9
CASSGGNYGYTF
>TRBJ2-5|TRBV12-3/TRBV12-4
CASSLSWKGTQYF
>TRBJ1-5|TRBV6-6
CASSSPGVNQPQHF
>TRBJ2-1|TRBV5-1
CASSLAAGSLGNEQFF
>TRBJ2-1|TRBV4-2
CASSHTSGNNEQFF
>TRBJ2-3|TRBV7-7
CASSLGQGGTQYF
>TRBJ2-2|TRBV5-1
CASTPGGYTGELFF
>TRBJ2-3|TRBV11-2
CASSLRTGALLPDTQYF
>TRBJ2-5|TRBV5-1
CASSLLGSPAQETQYF
>TRBJ2-5|TRBV28
CASSLTQTLRRETQYF
>TRBJ1-6|TRBV30
CAWGQNSPLHF
>TRBJ2-7|TRBV20-1
CSARGRRVSYEQYF
>TRBJ2-5|TRBV29-1
CSVRSRGRVETQYF
>TRBJ2-7|TRBV7-6
CASSLVLAGGPGHEQYF
>TRBJ2-1|TRBV4-1
CASSRGGDYNEQFF
>TRBJ1-1|TRBV2
CASSEGRLTEAFF
>TRBJ2-2|TRBV29-1
CSVDYTHTGELFF